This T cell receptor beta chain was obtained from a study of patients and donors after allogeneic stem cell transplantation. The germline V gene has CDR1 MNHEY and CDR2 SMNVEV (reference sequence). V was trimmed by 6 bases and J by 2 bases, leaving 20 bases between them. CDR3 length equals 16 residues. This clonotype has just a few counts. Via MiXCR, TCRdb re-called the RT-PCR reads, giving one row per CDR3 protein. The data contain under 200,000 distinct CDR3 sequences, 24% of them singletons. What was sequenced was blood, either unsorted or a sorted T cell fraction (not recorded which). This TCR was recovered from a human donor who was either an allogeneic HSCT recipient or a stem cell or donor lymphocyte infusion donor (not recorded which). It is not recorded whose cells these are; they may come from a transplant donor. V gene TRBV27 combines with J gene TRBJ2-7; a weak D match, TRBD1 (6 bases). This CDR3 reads CASRVTGMESPYEQYF. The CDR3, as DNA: TGTGCCAGCAGAGTGACAGGTATGGAGAGCCCCTACGAGCAGTACTTC.